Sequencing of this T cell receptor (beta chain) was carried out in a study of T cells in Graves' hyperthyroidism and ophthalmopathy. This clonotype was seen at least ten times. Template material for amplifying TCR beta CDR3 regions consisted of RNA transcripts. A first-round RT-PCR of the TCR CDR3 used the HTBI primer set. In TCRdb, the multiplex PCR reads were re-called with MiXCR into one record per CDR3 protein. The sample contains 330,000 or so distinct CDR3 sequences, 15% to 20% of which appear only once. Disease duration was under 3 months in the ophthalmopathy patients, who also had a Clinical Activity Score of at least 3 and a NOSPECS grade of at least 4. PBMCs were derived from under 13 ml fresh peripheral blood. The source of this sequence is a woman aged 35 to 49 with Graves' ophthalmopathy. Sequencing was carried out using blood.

The DNA of the CDR3 is TGCAGTGCCGACAGCGGGAGGGGCGACGAGCAGTACTTC. It yields the protein CSADSGRGDEQYF. The J gene is TRBJ2-7, the V gene TRBV20-1; TRBD2 matches 10 bases. This CDR3 contains 13 residues. The germline V gene has CDR1 DFQATT and CDR2 SNEGSKA (reference sequence). The trim removed 6 bases at V and 5 bases at J, leaving 7 bases unmatched.